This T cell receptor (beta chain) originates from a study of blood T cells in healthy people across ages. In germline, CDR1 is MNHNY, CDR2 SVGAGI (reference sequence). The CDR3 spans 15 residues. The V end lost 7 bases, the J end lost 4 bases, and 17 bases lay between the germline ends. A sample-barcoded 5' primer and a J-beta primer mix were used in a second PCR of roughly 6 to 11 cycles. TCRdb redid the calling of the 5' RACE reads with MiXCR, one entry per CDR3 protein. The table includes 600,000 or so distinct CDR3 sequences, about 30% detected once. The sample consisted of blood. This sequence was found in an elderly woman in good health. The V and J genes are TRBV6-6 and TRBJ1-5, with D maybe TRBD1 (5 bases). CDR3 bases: TGTGCCAGCACCCTACAGGATGGGGAGAATCAGCCCCAGCATTTT. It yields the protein CASTLQDGENQPQHF.